These T cell receptor beta chains were read from a single sample in a study of cytomegalovirus exposure and HLA in healthy donors. The data were produced by immunoSEQ multiplex PCR, yet TCRdb's version contains in-frame clones alone and is incomplete. This sample has 68,000 or so clones, with roughly 75% found just once. Material for sequencing was PBMCs. The receptors were gathered from a woman in her twenties or thirties in good health and CMV-seronegative. Both conserved end residues are part of each CDR3. Each record gives: clone size, J gene, D gene, V gene, CDR3 protein, CDR3 DNA. The D gene is left open where the match is weak. Rows may omit the clone size; those that give it use once, few, many or a size class.

size: NA
J: TRBJ2-3
D: TRBD1
V: TRBV29-1
CDR3: CSVGGQGEYTQYF
DNA: TGCAGCGTCGGTGGACAGGGGGAGTATACGCAGTATTTT

size: NA
J: TRBJ2-3
D: NA
V: TRBV30
CDR3: CAWSVGQGMDTQYF
DNA: TGTGCCTGGAGTGTAGGCCAGGGGATGGATACGCAGTATTTT

size: NA
J: TRBJ1-3
D: TRBD1
V: TRBV7-9
CDR3: CASTGQVSGNTIYF
DNA: TGTGCCAGCACGGGACAGGTCTCTGGAAACACCATATATTTT

size: NA
J: TRBJ1-1
D: NA
V: TRBV7-9
CDR3: CASSWAGSNTEAFF
DNA: TGTGCCAGCAGCTGGGCAGGATCGAACACTGAAGCTTTCTTT

size: NA
J: TRBJ2-7
D: TRBD1
V: TRBV6-4
CDR3: CASSARQGAYEQYF
DNA: TGTGCCAGCAGTGCCAGACAGGGGGCCTACGAGCAGTACTTC

size: NA
J: TRBJ1-4
D: TRBD1
V: TRBV7-9
CDR3: CASSLQQGADEKLFF
DNA: TGTGCCAGCAGCTTACAACAGGGGGCGGATGAAAAACTGTTTTTT

size: NA
J: TRBJ1-4
D: TRBD1
V: TRBV7-9
CDR3: CASSLEGWDRENEKLFF
DNA: TGTGCCAGCAGCTTAGAGGGGTGGGACAGAGAGAATGAAAAACTGTTTTTT

size: few
J: TRBJ1-6
D: NA
V: TRBV28
CDR3: CASSRSGNSPLHF
DNA: TGTGCCAGCAGTCGATCAGGGAATTCACCCCTCCACTTT

size: NA
J: TRBJ2-7
D: TRBD2
V: TRBV28
CDR3: CATGGANLYEQYF
DNA: TGTGCCACCGGGGGGGCCAATCTATACGAGCAGTACTTC

size: NA
J: TRBJ2-1
D: NA
V: TRBV5-1
CDR3: CASSLSSRGNEQFF
DNA: TGCGCCAGCAGCTTGAGCTCCCGAGGAAATGAGCAGTTCTTC

size: NA
J: TRBJ2-7
D: NA
V: TRBV29-1
CDR3: CSVSKGGRYEQYF
DNA: TGCAGCGTATCCAAGGGGGGGAGATACGAGCAGTACTTC

size: NA
J: TRBJ1-5
D: NA
V: TRBV4-1
CDR3: CASSRRGGQDSNQPQHF
DNA: TGCGCCAGCAGCCGTCGGGGGGGACAAGATAGCAATCAGCCCCAGCATTTT

size: NA
J: TRBJ2-7
D: TRBD2
V: TRBV4-3
CDR3: CASSQDGFSGDGIYEQYF
DNA: TGCGCCAGCAGCCAAGACGGTTTTAGCGGGGACGGAATATACGAGCAGTACTTC

size: few
J: TRBJ1-1
D: NA
V: TRBV29-1
CDR3: CSAIGGEGAFF
DNA: TGCAGCGCCATCGGGGGAGAAGGGGCTTTCTTT

size: NA
J: TRBJ2-3
D: NA
V: TRBV6-1
CDR3: CASKERTTTDTQYF
DNA: TGTGCCAGCAAGGAGCGGACCACCACAGATACGCAGTATTTT

size: NA
J: TRBJ2-1
D: NA
V: TRBV14
CDR3: CASSHQRVRPYNEQFF
DNA: TGTGCCAGCAGCCATCAGCGGGTCCGCCCCTACAATGAGCAGTTCTTC

size: few
J: TRBJ2-7
D: NA
V: TRBV6-5
CDR3: CASSSATPSYEQYF
DNA: TGTGCCAGCAGTTCCGCAACACCCTCCTACGAGCAGTACTTC

size: NA
J: TRBJ2-2
D: NA
V: TRBV6-5
CDR3: CASTAIAANTGELFF
DNA: TGTGCCAGCACCGCTATAGCGGCGAACACCGGGGAGCTGTTTTTT

size: NA
J: TRBJ1-1
D: NA
V: TRBV25-1
CDR3: CASSEQDNTEAFF
DNA: TGTGCCAGCTCTGAACAGGACAACACTGAAGCTTTCTTT

size: NA
J: TRBJ2-2
D: TRBD2
V: TRBV11-3
CDR3: CASSRLAGGLTGELFF
DNA: TGTGCCAGCAGCCGCCTAGCGGGGGGGCTCACCGGGGAGCTGTTTTTT

size: NA
J: TRBJ1-2
D: NA
V: TRBV27
CDR3: CASSFQGKGGYTF
DNA: TGTGCCAGCAGTTTTCAGGGAAAGGGTGGCTACACCTTC

size: NA
J: TRBJ1-2
D: NA
V: TRBV29-1
CDR3: CSVEQGPNYGYTF
DNA: TGCAGCGTTGAACAGGGTCCTAACTATGGCTACACCTTC

size: NA
J: TRBJ1-6
D: TRBD1
V: TRBV7-9
CDR3: CASSPIDRDSPLHF
DNA: TGTGCCAGCAGCCCGATCGACAGGGATTCACCCCTCCACTTT

size: NA
J: TRBJ1-6
D: NA
V: TRBV6-5
CDR3: CASRTGFGNSPLHF
DNA: TGTGCCAGCAGAACGGGATTCGGGAATTCACCCCTCCACTTT

size: NA
J: TRBJ1-2
D: NA
V: TRBV5-1
CDR3: CASSSTQRANGYTF
DNA: TGCGCCAGCAGCAGCACCCAACGTGCGAATGGCTACACCTTC

size: NA
J: TRBJ2-7
D: NA
V: TRBV6-1
CDR3: CASSEGQGTPYEQYF
DNA: TGTGCCAGCAGTGAAGGGCAGGGGACACCCTACGAGCAGTACTTC

size: NA
J: TRBJ1-5
D: NA
V: TRBV18
CDR3: CASSRENSNQPQHF
DNA: TGTGCCAGCTCACGGGAGAATAGCAATCAGCCCCAGCATTTT

size: NA
J: TRBJ2-7
D: NA
V: TRBV25-1
CDR3: CASSESVAIEQYF
DNA: TGTGCCAGCAGTGAATCAGTAGCGATCGAGCAGTACTTC

size: NA
J: TRBJ1-2
D: NA
V: TRBV5-1
CDR3: CASRRTVTNYGYTF
DNA: TGCGCCAGCAGACGGACAGTCACCAACTATGGCTACACCTTC

size: NA
J: TRBJ2-7
D: TRBD2
V: TRBV6-5
CDR3: CASSYSGGPYEQYF
DNA: TGTGCCAGCAGTTACAGCGGGGGGCCCTACGAGCAGTACTTC

size: NA
J: TRBJ2-3
D: TRBD2
V: TRBV5-1
CDR3: CASSNLAGGTTDTQYF
DNA: TGCGCCAGCAGCAACCTAGCGGGGGGGACCACAGATACGCAGTATTTT

size: NA
J: TRBJ1-1
D: TRBD1
V: TRBV7-8
CDR3: CASSLWGNRGATEAFF
DNA: TGTGCCAGCAGCCTATGGGGGAACAGGGGGGCCACTGAAGCTTTCTTT

size: NA
J: TRBJ1-5
D: NA
V: TRBV7-2
CDR3: CASSLARHSNQPQHF
DNA: TGTGCCAGCAGCTTAGCGCGACACTCCAATCAGCCCCAGCATTTT

size: NA
J: TRBJ1-5
D: NA
V: TRBV28
CDR3: CASSSTGGNQPQHF
DNA: TGTGCCAGCAGTTCCACCGGGGGCAATCAGCCCCAGCATTTT

size: NA
J: TRBJ2-7
D: TRBD1
V: TRBV29-1
CDR3: CSVEAWTGGREQYF
DNA: TGCAGCGTTGAAGCTTGGACAGGGGGTCGTGAGCAGTACTTC

size: once
J: TRBJ2-5
D: NA
V: TRBV28
CDR3: CASDRSGETQYF
DNA: TGTGCCAGCGACAGGTCGGGAGAGACCCAGTACTTC

size: NA
J: TRBJ1-1
D: NA
V: TRBV30
CDR3: CAWSFGGLNTEAFF
DNA: TGTGCCTGGAGTTTTGGGGGCTTGAACACTGAAGCTTTCTTT

size: few
J: TRBJ1-2
D: NA
V: TRBV5-1
CDR3: CASMWSLYGYTF
DNA: TGCGCCAGCATGTGGAGCCTCTATGGCTACACCTTC